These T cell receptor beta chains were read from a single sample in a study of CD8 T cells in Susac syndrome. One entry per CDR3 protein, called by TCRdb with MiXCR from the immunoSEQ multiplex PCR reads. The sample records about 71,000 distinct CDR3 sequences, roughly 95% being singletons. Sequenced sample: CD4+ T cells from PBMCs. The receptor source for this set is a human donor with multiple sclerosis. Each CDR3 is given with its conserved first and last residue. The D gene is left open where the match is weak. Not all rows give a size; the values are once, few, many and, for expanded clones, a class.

cdr3_aa: CASSLGPAYTF
cdr3_nt: TGTGCCAGCAGCTTAGGTCCAGCCTACACCTTC
clone_size: NA
v_call: TRBV7-9
j_call: TRBJ1-2
d_call: NA

cdr3_aa: CASSLRRQGTEQYF
cdr3_nt: TGTGCCAGCAGTTTACGGCGACAGGGGACGGAGCAGTACTTC
clone_size: NA
v_call: TRBV28
j_call: TRBJ2-7
d_call: TRBD1

cdr3_aa: CASRSDSGSSYEQYF
cdr3_nt: TGTGCCAGCAGGTCTGACAGTGGAAGCTCCTACGAGCAGTACTTC
clone_size: NA
v_call: TRBV6-5
j_call: TRBJ2-7
d_call: NA

cdr3_aa: CSASPTGYGYTF
cdr3_nt: TGCAGTGCTAGCCCGACAGGATATGGCTACACCTTC
clone_size: NA
v_call: TRBV20-1
j_call: TRBJ1-2
d_call: NA

cdr3_aa: CASSLLLPSGELFF
cdr3_nt: TGTGCCAGCAGCTTGCTACTGCCCTCCGGGGAGCTGTTTTTT
clone_size: NA
v_call: TRBV7-2
j_call: TRBJ2-2
d_call: NA

cdr3_aa: CASSQGRMGGTDTQYF
cdr3_nt: TGCGCCAGCAGCCAAGGACGCATGGGGGGCACAGATACGCAGTATTTT
clone_size: NA
v_call: TRBV4-1
j_call: TRBJ2-3
d_call: NA

cdr3_aa: CASSFRSGGETQYF
cdr3_nt: TGTGCCAGCAGCTTCCGTAGCGGCGGGGAGACCCAGTACTTC
clone_size: few
v_call: TRBV3-1
j_call: TRBJ2-5
d_call: NA

cdr3_aa: CSAHRDSSYEQYF
cdr3_nt: TGCAGTGCACACCGGGACAGCTCCTACGAGCAGTACTTC
clone_size: NA
v_call: TRBV20-1
j_call: TRBJ2-7
d_call: TRBD1

cdr3_aa: CASSLDGGGFLPDEQYF
cdr3_nt: TGTGCCAGCAGCTTAGATGGCGGGGGGTTCCTCCCCGACGAGCAGTACTTC
clone_size: NA
v_call: TRBV7-2
j_call: TRBJ2-7
d_call: TRBD2

cdr3_aa: CAWSQGRYGYTF
cdr3_nt: TGTGCCTGGAGTCAGGGAAGGTATGGCTACACCTTC
clone_size: NA
v_call: TRBV30
j_call: TRBJ1-2
d_call: NA

cdr3_aa: CATSDPGQGVYNEQFF
cdr3_nt: TGTGCCACCAGTGACCCAGGACAGGGAGTATACAATGAGCAGTTCTTC
clone_size: NA
v_call: TRBV24-1
j_call: TRBJ2-1
d_call: TRBD1

cdr3_aa: CSANGGRSSYNEQFF
cdr3_nt: TGCAGTGCCAACGGGGGCCGAAGCTCCTACAATGAGCAGTTCTTC
clone_size: NA
v_call: TRBV20-1
j_call: TRBJ2-1
d_call: NA

cdr3_aa: CASSERGFNSPLHF
cdr3_nt: TGTGCCAGCAGTGAACGGGGATTTAATTCACCCCTCCACTTT
clone_size: NA
v_call: TRBV2
j_call: TRBJ1-6
d_call: NA

cdr3_aa: CASRKWGGSYEQYF
cdr3_nt: TGCGCCAGCAGGAAGTGGGGGGGATCCTACGAGCAGTACTTC
clone_size: NA
v_call: TRBV5-1
j_call: TRBJ2-7
d_call: TRBD2

cdr3_aa: CASSLWTGRSPLHF
cdr3_nt: TGTGCCAGCAGCCTTTGGACGGGGAGGTCACCCCTCCACTTT
clone_size: NA
v_call: TRBV5-6
j_call: TRBJ1-6
d_call: NA

cdr3_aa: CASSFEGANNSPLHF
cdr3_nt: TGCGCCAGCAGCTTTGAAGGGGCAAATAATTCACCCCTCCACTTT
clone_size: NA
v_call: TRBV5-1
j_call: TRBJ1-6
d_call: NA

cdr3_aa: CAWSWGQGREKLFF
cdr3_nt: TGTGCCTGGAGTTGGGGACAGGGTCGGGAAAAACTGTTTTTT
clone_size: NA
v_call: TRBV30
j_call: TRBJ1-4
d_call: TRBD1

cdr3_aa: CASSLDRGTEAFF
cdr3_nt: TGTGCCAGCAGCTTGGACAGGGGCACTGAAGCTTTCTTT
clone_size: NA
v_call: TRBV12-3/TRBV12-4
j_call: TRBJ1-1
d_call: TRBD1

cdr3_aa: CASSFSGGQDTQYF
cdr3_nt: TGTGCCAGCAGCTTTTCGGGGGGGCAAGATACGCAGTATTTT
clone_size: once
v_call: TRBV7-9
j_call: TRBJ2-3
d_call: TRBD2

cdr3_aa: CATSAGQGISYEQYF
cdr3_nt: TGTGCCACCAGTGCGGGACAGGGGATCTCCTACGAGCAGTACTTC
clone_size: NA
v_call: TRBV24-1
j_call: TRBJ2-7
d_call: TRBD1

cdr3_aa: CAWSDRRRGGDNSNQPQHF
cdr3_nt: TGTGCCTGGAGTGACAGGCGAAGGGGGGGAGATAATAGCAATCAGCCCCAGCATTTT
clone_size: NA
v_call: TRBV30
j_call: TRBJ1-5
d_call: NA

cdr3_aa: CASSQGFTGLSYEQYF
cdr3_nt: TGTGCCAGCAGCCAAGGATTTACAGGATTGTCCTACGAGCAGTACTTC
clone_size: NA
v_call: TRBV3-1
j_call: TRBJ2-7
d_call: NA

cdr3_aa: CATSRDQGRSTDTQYF
cdr3_nt: TGTGCCACCAGCAGAGATCAGGGCAGAAGCACAGATACGCAGTATTTT
clone_size: NA
v_call: TRBV15
j_call: TRBJ2-3
d_call: NA

cdr3_aa: CSVEGQGDYNEQFF
cdr3_nt: TGCAGCGTTGAGGGTCAGGGAGACTACAATGAGCAGTTCTTC
clone_size: NA
v_call: TRBV29-1
j_call: TRBJ2-1
d_call: NA

cdr3_aa: CASSPSGTVNARVF
cdr3_nt: TGCGCCAGCAGCCCGTCCGGGACAGTTAATGCTAGGGTCTTC
clone_size: NA
v_call: TRBV4-1
j_call: TRBJ2-1
d_call: TRBD1

cdr3_aa: CASSYVETQYF
cdr3_nt: TGTGCCAGCAGTTACGTAGAGACCCAGTACTTC
clone_size: NA
v_call: TRBV6-6
j_call: TRBJ2-5
d_call: NA

cdr3_aa: CSARAPPGQDKGYYEQYF
cdr3_nt: TGCAGTGCTAGAGCCCCTCCGGGACAAGATAAGGGATACTACGAGCAGTACTTC
clone_size: NA
v_call: TRBV20-1
j_call: TRBJ2-7
d_call: NA

cdr3_aa: CASSLGRTSGSYEQYF
cdr3_nt: TGCGCCAGCAGCTTGGGGCGGACTAGCGGGAGTTACGAGCAGTACTTC
clone_size: NA
v_call: TRBV5-1
j_call: TRBJ2-7
d_call: TRBD2

cdr3_aa: CASSPAGGYEQYF
cdr3_nt: TGTGCCAGCAGCCCAGCGGGGGGCTACGAGCAGTACTTC
clone_size: NA
v_call: TRBV9
j_call: TRBJ2-7
d_call: TRBD2

cdr3_aa: CASSSPGSTFYGYTF
cdr3_nt: TGTGCCAGCAGCTCTCCGGGAAGCACTTTCTATGGCTACACCTTC
clone_size: NA
v_call: TRBV7-2
j_call: TRBJ1-2
d_call: NA

cdr3_aa: CASSFGTESDTQYF
cdr3_nt: TGTGCCAGCAGCTTCGGGACAGAGTCAGATACGCAGTATTTT
clone_size: NA
v_call: TRBV7-2
j_call: TRBJ2-3
d_call: TRBD1

cdr3_aa: CSAPIRGGPGAFF
cdr3_nt: TGCAGCGCTCCCATTCGGGGGGGACCGGGGGCTTTCTTT
clone_size: NA
v_call: TRBV29-1
j_call: TRBJ1-1
d_call: NA

cdr3_aa: CSARGTGKNYGYTF
cdr3_nt: TGCAGTGCTAGAGGGACAGGGAAAAACTATGGCTACACCTTC
clone_size: NA
v_call: TRBV20-1
j_call: TRBJ1-2
d_call: TRBD1

cdr3_aa: CASIGGLTDTQYF
cdr3_nt: TGTGCCAGCATAGGGGGGCTCACAGATACGCAGTATTTT
clone_size: NA
v_call: TRBV7-9
j_call: TRBJ2-3
d_call: NA

cdr3_aa: CASSSGPESSSGEQYF
cdr3_nt: TGCGCCAGCAGCTCGGGGCCAGAATCTTCCAGCGGCGAGCAGTACTTC
clone_size: NA
v_call: TRBV5-1
j_call: TRBJ2-7
d_call: NA

cdr3_aa: CASSQPSGNTDTQYF
cdr3_nt: TGTGCCAGCAGCCAACCTTCCGGGAACACAGATACGCAGTATTTT
clone_size: NA
v_call: TRBV3-1
j_call: TRBJ2-3
d_call: NA

cdr3_aa: CASSYQGPTYEQYF
cdr3_nt: TGTGCCAGCAGTTACCAGGGGCCCACCTACGAGCAGTACTTC
clone_size: NA
v_call: TRBV12-3/TRBV12-4
j_call: TRBJ2-7
d_call: NA

cdr3_aa: CATSGGQGAWYNEQFF
cdr3_nt: TGTGCCACCAGTGGCGGACAGGGGGCATGGTACAATGAGCAGTTCTTC
clone_size: once
v_call: TRBV24-1
j_call: TRBJ2-1
d_call: TRBD1

cdr3_aa: CASTVFFNYGYTF
cdr3_nt: TGTGCCAGCACGGTTTTCTTTAACTATGGCTACACCTTC
clone_size: NA
v_call: TRBV6-2/TRBV6-3
j_call: TRBJ1-2
d_call: NA

cdr3_aa: CSAQADRGVNSPLHF
cdr3_nt: TGCAGCGCCCAAGCGGACAGGGGGGTTAATTCACCCCTCCACTTT
clone_size: NA
v_call: TRBV29-1
j_call: TRBJ1-6
d_call: TRBD1

cdr3_aa: CASMVEGFETQYF
cdr3_nt: TGCGCCAGCATGGTTGAGGGGTTCGAGACCCAGTACTTC
clone_size: NA
v_call: TRBV5-1
j_call: TRBJ2-5
d_call: NA

cdr3_aa: CASSFRENYGYTF
cdr3_nt: TGTGCCAGCAGTTTTAGGGAAAACTATGGCTACACCTTC
clone_size: NA
v_call: TRBV12-3/TRBV12-4
j_call: TRBJ1-2
d_call: NA

cdr3_aa: CASCLAGGTDTQYF
cdr3_nt: TGTGCCAGCTGCCTAGCGGGGGGCACAGATACGCAGTATTTT
clone_size: NA
v_call: TRBV11-2
j_call: TRBJ2-3
d_call: TRBD2

cdr3_aa: CASSSGTSGVMGQETQYF
cdr3_nt: TGTGCCAGCAGCTCCGGGACTAGCGGGGTTATGGGGCAAGAGACCCAGTACTTC
clone_size: NA
v_call: TRBV7-9
j_call: TRBJ2-5
d_call: TRBD2

cdr3_aa: CASSRAQGADTQYF
cdr3_nt: TGTGCCAGCAGTAGAGCACAGGGCGCAGATACGCAGTATTTT
clone_size: NA
v_call: TRBV6-5
j_call: TRBJ2-3
d_call: NA

cdr3_aa: CSVERGQRISYNEQFF
cdr3_nt: TGCAGCGTTGAAAGGGGTCAGAGAATCTCCTACAATGAGCAGTTCTTC
clone_size: NA
v_call: TRBV29-1
j_call: TRBJ2-1
d_call: NA

cdr3_aa: CASSLDGSSYNEQFF
cdr3_nt: TGTGCCAGCAGCTTAGACGGGAGCTCCTACAATGAGCAGTTCTTC
clone_size: NA
v_call: TRBV13
j_call: TRBJ2-1
d_call: NA

cdr3_aa: CSARDRQSGTDTQYF
cdr3_nt: TGCAGTGCTAGAGATCGACAGTCTGGCACAGATACGCAGTATTTT
clone_size: NA
v_call: TRBV20-1
j_call: TRBJ2-3
d_call: NA

cdr3_aa: CSVSPDVGRTEAFF
cdr3_nt: TGCAGCGTCTCCCCGGACGTGGGTCGGACTGAAGCTTTCTTT
clone_size: NA
v_call: TRBV29-1
j_call: TRBJ1-1
d_call: NA

cdr3_aa: CASRQDRGLSGELFF
cdr3_nt: TGTGCCAGCAGACAGGACAGGGGACTCAGCGGGGAGCTGTTTTTT
clone_size: NA
v_call: TRBV7-9
j_call: TRBJ2-2
d_call: TRBD1

cdr3_aa: CASSVGGSGDGKETQYF
cdr3_nt: TGTGCCAGCAGCGTAGGCGGTAGCGGGGATGGGAAAGAGACCCAGTACTTC
clone_size: NA
v_call: TRBV9
j_call: TRBJ2-5
d_call: TRBD2

cdr3_aa: CSAREGGGPYQETQYF
cdr3_nt: TGCAGTGCTAGAGAGGGTGGGGGGCCGTACCAAGAGACCCAGTACTTC
clone_size: NA
v_call: TRBV20-1
j_call: TRBJ2-5
d_call: NA